This T cell receptor beta chain was recorded in a study of identical twins. V was shortened by 5 bases and J by 5 bases, with 14 bases between the two germline ends. Germline assignment: CDR1 SGHRS and CDR2 YFSETQ. This CDR3 spans 14 amino acids. Template switching, a step in the protocol, added a universal primer site, and cDNA carried unique molecular identifiers. TCRdb reprocessed the 5' RACE reads with MiXCR, giving one entry per CDR3 protein. The table has 550,000 to 700,000 distinct CDR3 sequences, around 20% seen once. These data are also associated with another study on T cells expressing NK-cell markers. This second report adds: Each of 6 or 7 donors carried dominant NKG2C+ clonotypes accounting for about 1.0-7.0% of CD8+ T cells.

This sequence was found in a woman younger than 35 in good health. Sequences were obtained from PBMCs. The rearrangement uses TRBV5-1 and TRBJ2-1; the D gene is possibly TRBD2 (7 bases). CDR3 DNA: TGCGCCAGCAGAGGCGGGGGCCCAAACAATGAGCAGTTCTTC. It codes for CASRGGGPNNEQFF.